This T cell receptor (beta chain) came from a study of PD-L1 blockade in urothelial cancer. As for the study in general: Previous chemotherapy exposure amounted to 0 to 3 regimens for patients. Study-level points and caveats: Better survival was predicted when blood TCR clonality before treatment fell below the median.

Clones were read by immunoSEQ multiplex PCR, and TCRdb kept only the in-frame ones, dropping some. The table lists some 50,000 clones, approximately 88% of them singletons. A word on this clone: Its matching antigen is unknown.

V was clipped by 4 bases and J by 4 bases; unmatched bases: 3. CDR1 and CDR2 from the germline V gene are SEHNR and FQNEAQ (reference sequence). The CDR3 runs 13 residues. Time point meaning: pretreatment peripheral blood. Sequences were derived from PBMCs, sampled around atezolizumab (anti-PD-L1) treatment. The J gene is TRBJ1-2, the V gene TRBV7-9, with 7 bases fitting TRBD1. The origin of this receptor is a woman aged 60-70 years with urothelial cancer. The CDR3 region has the DNA TGTGCCAGCAGCTCAACAGGGGTCTATGGCTACACCTTC. This codes for CASSSTGVYGYTF. Variable domain in full (rest from reference TRBV7-9 and TRBJ1-2): DTGVSQNPRHKITKRGQNVTFRCDPISEHNRLYWYRQTLGQGPEFLTYFQNEAQLEKSRLLSDRFSAERPKGSFSTLEIQRTEQGDSAMYLCASSSTGVYGYTFGSGTRLTVV.